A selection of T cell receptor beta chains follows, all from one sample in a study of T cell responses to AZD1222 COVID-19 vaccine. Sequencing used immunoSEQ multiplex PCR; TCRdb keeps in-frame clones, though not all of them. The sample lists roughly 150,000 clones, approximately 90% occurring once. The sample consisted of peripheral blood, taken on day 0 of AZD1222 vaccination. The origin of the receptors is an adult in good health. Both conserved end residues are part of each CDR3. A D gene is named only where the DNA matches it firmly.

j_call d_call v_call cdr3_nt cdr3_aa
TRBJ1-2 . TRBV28 TGTGCCAGCAGTTTACGGTTCGGGAATGGCTACACCTTC CASSLRFGNGYTF
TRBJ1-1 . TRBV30 TGTGCCTGGAGTCGTATGAACACTGAAGCTTTCTTT CAWSRMNTEAFF
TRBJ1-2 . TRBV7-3 TGTGCCAGCAGCCTATCTCCGGGCTTGGATGGCTACACCTTC CASSLSPGLDGYTF
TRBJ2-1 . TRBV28 TGTGCCAGCAGTTTACGGCTAGAGGATGAGCAGTTCTTC CASSLRLEDEQFF
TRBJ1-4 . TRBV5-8 TGTGCCAGCAGCTCCCGGCCGGGGGGAGAACTGTTTTTT CASSSRPGGELFF
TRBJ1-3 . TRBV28 TGTGCCAGCAGTTTGTACCAGACTTACTCTGGAAACACCATATATTTT CASSLYQTYSGNTIYF
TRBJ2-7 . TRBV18 TGTGCCAGCTCACCGAACAGGGACTACGAGCAGTACTTC CASSPNRDYEQYF
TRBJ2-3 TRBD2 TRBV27 TGTGCCAGCAGTTTAAGGACTAGCGGGAGGGACCGCCCTCGCACAGATACGCAGTATTTT CASSLRTSGRDRPRTDTQYF
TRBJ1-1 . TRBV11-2 TGTGCCAGCAGCTTAAGGGGGTTGGGCAGTTTAAACACTGAAGCTTTCTTT CASSLRGLGSLNTEAFF
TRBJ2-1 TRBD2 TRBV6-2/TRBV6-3 TGTGCCAGCAGTCCCTGGGAGGGCCCGCATCGTAATGAGCAGTTCTTC CASSPWEGPHRNEQFF
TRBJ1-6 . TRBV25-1 TGTGCCAGCAGTGAGGACACCAACGGCAATTCACCCCTCCACTTT CASSEDTNGNSPLHF
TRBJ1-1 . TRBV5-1 TGCGCCAGCAGACCCGACAGTAACACTGAAGCTTTCTTT CASRPDSNTEAFF
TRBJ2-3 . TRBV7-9 TGTGCCAGCAGCTTAGGGGTCGGGATCGTCAGCACAGATACGCAGTATTTT CASSLGVGIVSTDTQYF
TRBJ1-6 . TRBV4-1 TGCGCCAGCAGCCAAACCGGGACTCCAACTTCGGCCCTCCACTTT CASSQTGTPTSALHF
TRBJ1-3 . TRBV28 TGTGCCAGCAGTTTACCAGGGGCGAACACCATATATTTT CASSLPGANTIYF
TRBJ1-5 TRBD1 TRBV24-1 TGTGCCACCAGTGGCGGCGGGACAGCTGATAATCAGCCCCAGCATTTT CATSGGGTADNQPQHF
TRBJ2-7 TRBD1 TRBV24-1 TGTGCCACCAGTGATCCCTCGGGACAGGGGAACGAGCAGTACTTC CATSDPSGQGNEQYF
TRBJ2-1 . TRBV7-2 TGTGCCAGCAGCTTAGGCTACAATGAGCAGTTCTTC CASSLGYNEQFF
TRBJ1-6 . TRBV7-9 TGTGCCAGCAGCTTTAATACGGGGAATTCACCCCTCCACTTT CASSFNTGNSPLHF
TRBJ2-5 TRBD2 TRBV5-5 TGTGCCAGCAGCTTCGGGGGGGCAGAGACCCAGTACTTC CASSFGGAETQYF
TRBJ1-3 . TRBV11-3 TGTGCCAGCACCAGGAGCGGGGCTGGAAACACCATATATTTT CASTRSGAGNTIYF
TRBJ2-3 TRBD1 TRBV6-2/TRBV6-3 TGTGCCAGCAGTTACTCGACAGGGGCGAACACAGATACGCAGTATTTT CASSYSTGANTDTQYF
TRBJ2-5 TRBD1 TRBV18 TGTGCCAGCTCACCCCTACAGGGGGCAAAAGAGACCCAGTACTTC CASSPLQGAKETQYF
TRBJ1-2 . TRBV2 TGTGCCAGCAGTCTAATCTTTACAGCTAACTATGGCTACACCTTC CASSLIFTANYGYTF
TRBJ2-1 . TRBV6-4 TGTGCCAGCAGTGACTCGATGCAGGGGGGTTGGAATGAGCAGTTCTTC CASSDSMQGGWNEQFF
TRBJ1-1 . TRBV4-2 TGTGCCAGCAGCCAGGCGGGACCGGGGGACACTGAAGCTTTCTTT CASSQAGPGDTEAFF